Listed here are 27 T cell receptor beta chains from one sample, sequenced in a study of Ad26.COV2.S vaccination and SARS-CoV-2 variants. Libraries were prepared by immunoSEQ multiplex PCR; TCRdb keeps only in-frame clonotypes and omits some of them. The sample consists of about 97,000 clones, about three quarters of them appearing once. The sample consisted of peripheral blood, taken after recovery from COVID-19. These receptors originate from a human donor who had recovered from COVID-19.

The rearrangement uses TRBV30 and TRBJ1-5; D is possibly TRBD1 (5 bases). CDR1 is GTSNPN and CDR2 is SVGIG in the germline V gene (reference sequence). The CDR3 contains 12 residues. Trimming cost V 6 bases and J 7 bases, with 13 bases left between them. For the CDR3, the DNA is TGTGCCTGTAGGGGCGCGGGACAGCCCCAGCATTTT. Amino acid sequence: CACRGAGQPQHF. Full variable domain (missing parts from reference TRBV30 and TRBJ1-5): SQTIHQWPATLVQPVGSPLSLECTVEGTSNPNLYWYRQAAGRGLQLLFYSVGIGQISSEVPQNLSASRPQDRQFILSSKKLLLSDSGFYLCACRGAGQPQHFGDGTRLSIL.

The chain has TRBV5-6 and TRBJ2-7; 11 bases are shared with TRBD2. V lost 0 bases, J lost 5 bases, and 1 base stayed unmatched. Germline CDR1 is SGHDT and CDR2 is YYEEEE. This CDR3 is 14 amino acids long. The CDR3 here is CASSLVLAGDEQYF. CDR3 coding DNA: TGTGCCAGCAGCTTGGTACTAGCGGGGGACGAGCAGTACTTC.

The chain links TRBV7-9 to TRBJ1-5; 10 bases are a match to TRBD1. The CDR3 has 15 amino acids. After removal of 5 bases from V and 6 bases from J, the junction contained 7 bases not matched to a gene. CDR1 is SEHNR and CDR2 is FQNEAQ in the germline V gene (reference sequence). The CDR3 nucleotides are TGTGCCAGCAGCGCCGGGACAGGGGTTGGTCAGCCCCAGCATTTT. Its protein product is CASSAGTGVGQPQHF.

The V call is TRBV10-1, the J call TRBJ2-7, with 9 positions matching TRBD1. V lost 3 bases, J lost 6 bases, and 9 bases stayed unmatched. Germline V gene lookup returns CDR1 WNHNN and CDR2 SYGVQD (reference sequence). CDR3 size: 15 residues. The CDR3: CASSDTRTGASEQYF. The CDR3 nucleotides are TGCGCCAGCAGTGACACTAGGACAGGGGCCTCCGAGCAGTACTTC.

This rearrangement joins TRBV12-3 or TRBV12-4 to TRBJ1-1; the D is unclear. There are 13 residues in the CDR3. V was cut by 3 bases and J by 1 base, with 6 bases left in between. The CDR3 nucleotides read TGTGCCAGCAGTTTGAACAGGAACACTGAAGCTTTCTTT. Protein: CASSLNRNTEAFF.

The genes are TRBV19 and TRBJ2-7; TRBD2 matches 10 bases. The ends lost 9 bases at V and 6 bases at J; junction bases unmatched: 11. From germline, CDR1 is LNHDA and CDR2 SQIVND (reference sequence). The CDR3 has 14 amino acids. The CDR3 loop is CARQTSGQRREQYF. DNA for the CDR3: TGTGCCAGACAGACTAGCGGGCAAAGACGCGAGCAGTACTTC.

The chain employs TRBV18 and TRBJ2-7; 7 bases align to TRBD1. J lost 4 bases, V lost 3 bases, and 12 bases had no gene match. Germline values: CDR1 KGHSH, CDR2 LQKENI. This CDR3 is built from 16 residues. The CDR3 loop is CASSPFGTAQTYEQYF. CDR3 nucleotide sequence: TGTGCCAGCTCACCGTTCGGGACAGCGCAGACTTACGAGCAGTACTTC.

The chain couples TRBV24-1 to TRBJ1-1; D remains ambiguous. Trimming removed 6 bases at V and 5 bases at J, with 6 bases between. CDR3 length: 11 amino acids. The germline V gene has CDR1 KGHDR and CDR2 SFDVKD. CDR3 sequence (DNA): TGTGCCACCAGTTCCGGGACTGAAGCTTTCTTT. Encoded protein: CATSSGTEAFF.

V usage is TRBV10-3 and J usage is TRBJ1-4; TRBD1 agrees at 9 bases. The J segment lost 4 bases and the V segment lost 3 bases, leaving 3 bases of the junction unmatched. The CDR3 covers 15 residues. Germline CDR1 reads ENHRY; CDR2 reads SYGVKD. The CDR3 loop reads CAISELTGGNEKLFF. DNA for the CDR3: TGTGCCATCAGTGAATTGACAGGGGGTAATGAAAAACTGTTTTTT.

The count of this clone is one. The chain links TRBV9 to TRBJ1-2; 12 positions agree with TRBD1. The CDR3 runs 14 residues. The germline V gene encodes CDR1 SGDLS and CDR2 YYNGEE. The V gene end was trimmed by 3 bases and the J gene end by 8 bases; junction bases not matched to a gene: 5. CDR3: CASSAGTGGIGYTF. The CDR3 bases are TGTGCCAGCAGCGCGGGGACAGGGGGCATCGGCTACACCTTC. Using reference TRBV9 and TRBJ1-2 for the parts outside the CDR3, the full variable domain is DSGVTQTPKHLITATGQRVTLRCSPRSGDLSVYWYQQSLDQGLQFLIQYYNGEERAKGNILERFSAQQFPDLHSELNLSSLELGDSALYFCASSAGTGGIGYTFGSGTRLTVV.

The J gene is TRBJ1-2, the V gene TRBV6-6, with TRBD1 identical over 9 bases. V was clipped by 7 bases and J by 8 bases; unmatched bases: 8. CDR1 is MNHNY, CDR2 SVGAGI, per germline (reference sequence). The CDR3 is made up of 13 amino acids. CDR3 in DNA: TGTGCCAGCACCCTACAGGGGGCGGGGGGCTACACCTTC. This gives the protein CASTLQGAGGYTF.

The chain couples TRBV2 to TRBJ1-2; D perhaps matches TRBD1 (6 bases). V was cut by 3 bases and J by 13 bases, with 15 bases left in between. CDR3 length: 12 residues. The germline CDR1 and CDR2 sequences are SNHLY and FYNNEI. CDR3 sequence: CASSDRGPEGTF. The CDR3, as DNA: TGTGCCAGCAGTGACAGGGGTCCTGAGGGCACCTTC.

The rearrangement links TRBV5-6 to TRBJ2-3; D not certain. Germline V gene sequence: CDR1 SGHDT, CDR2 YYEEEE. This CDR3 region has 13 residues. V was clipped by 3 bases and J by 6 bases, with 11 bases between them. CDR3 coding DNA: TGTGCCAGCAGCTCGTATCCTGGGGATACGCAGTATTTT. Protein: CASSSYPGDTQYF.

The rearrangement links TRBV7-2 to TRBJ1-5, with a tentative D call TRBD1 (6 bases). CDR1 is SGHTA and CDR2 is FQGNSA in the germline V gene. The ends were cut back, 3 bases at V and 4 bases at J, with 16 bases in the middle. The CDR3 is 16 amino acids. Here the CDR3 DNA reads TGTGCCAGCAGCTTGGGCAGGGGTGTAAGAAATCAGCCCCAGCATTTT. Translation: CASSLGRGVRNQPQHF.

The DNA of the CDR3 is TGTGCCAGCAGCCCCGGAAGGGAGATTGAAAAACTGTTTTTT. Translated, it gives CASSPGREIEKLFF. The chain recombines TRBV3-1 (or the pseudogene TRBV3-2) with TRBJ1-4; D remains ambiguous. Trimming left V 4 bases short and J 7 bases short, with 13 bases between. Germline V gives CDR1 LGHDT, CDR2 YNNKEL (reference sequence). This CDR3 has 14 residues.

The chain couples TRBV28 to TRBJ2-7, with D perhaps matching TRBD1 (6 bases). Germline V gene lookup returns CDR1 MDHEN and CDR2 SYDVKM. The CDR3 extends over 14 amino acids. V was pared by 3 bases and J by 2 bases, with 11 bases between. CDR3 DNA sequence: TGTGCCAGCAGTTTTCCGGACAGTCCCTACGAGCAGTACTTC. It yields the protein CASSFPDSPYEQYF.

The chain uses TRBV4-1 and TRBJ1-1; D gene ambiguous. Deletions cut 1 base from V and 5 bases from J, with 14 bases between. This CDR3 region has 15 residues. CDR1 is MGHRA, CDR2 YSYEKL, per germline. Written as DNA, the CDR3 is TGCGCCAGCAGCCAAGGATTAGCGGGGAGTACTGAAGCTTTCTTT. It translates to CASSQGLAGSTEAFF.

The rearrangement uses TRBV7-6 and TRBJ1-6; no clear D. The CDR3 totals 12 residues. The ends were cut back, 5 bases at V and 7 bases at J, with 6 bases in the middle. The V gene's germline CDR1 is SGHVS and CDR2 FNYEAQ. The CDR3 DNA reads TGTGCCAGCAGCACCCGAAATTCACCCCTCCACTTT. Protein: CASSTRNSPLHF.

The J gene is TRBJ2-5, the V gene TRBV6-2 or TRBV6-3; perhaps TRBD1 as D (5 bases). The CDR3 length is 13 residues. CDR1 and CDR2 (germline): MNHEY, SVGEGT. The V and J ends lost 5 bases and 5 bases respectively, with 12 bases between them. The CDR3 spells CASSKGVLETQYF. The CDR3 coding sequence is TGTGCCAGCAGTAAAGGGGTACTGGAGACCCAGTACTTC.

This chain joins TRBV28 and TRBJ1-4; the D is unclear. The CDR3 consists of 13 residues. Germline CDR1 reads MDHEN; CDR2 reads SYDVKM. V lost 6 bases and J lost 0, with 5 bases in between. The CDR3 sequence is CASSPATNEKLFF. The CDR3 DNA reads as TGTGCCAGCAGCCCCGCAACTAATGAAAAACTGTTTTTT.

This chain connects TRBV14 to TRBJ1-4; D not certain. Germline V gene sequence: CDR1 SGHDN, CDR2 FVKESK. The CDR3 totals 13 residues. V was trimmed by 1 base and J by 5 bases, leaving 5 bases between them. The CDR3 spells CASSQGLNEKLFF. Here the CDR3 DNA reads TGTGCCAGCAGCCAAGGTCTCAATGAAAAACTGTTTTTT.

This sequence joins TRBV30 and TRBJ2-2, with D perhaps matching TRBD1 (5 bases). V was shortened by 0 bases and J by 4 bases, with 6 bases between the two germline ends. The CDR3 is 13 residues long. Looked up from germline, CDR1 is GTSNPN and CDR2 is SVGIG (reference sequence). This CDR3 reads CAWSVGVTGELFF. The CDR3 nucleotides read TGTGCCTGGAGTGTAGGGGTCACCGGGGAGCTGTTTTTT.

The chain combines TRBV10-2 with TRBJ2-1; 9 bases align to TRBD2. V was pared by 7 bases and J by 9 bases, with 13 bases of the junction left unmatched. From germline, CDR1 is WSHSY and CDR2 SAAADI. This CDR3 has 15 amino acids. CDR3 region: CASTRSSGGAGEQFF. The CDR3 DNA follows: TGCGCCAGCACTCGGAGTAGCGGGGGCGCGGGTGAGCAGTTCTTC.

The V and J genes are TRBV7-9 and TRBJ1-2; 7 bases line up with TRBD1. This CDR3 has 15 residues. Germline loops: CDR1 SEHNR, CDR2 FQNEAQ (reference sequence). J was trimmed by 0 bases and V by 5 bases; bases with no gene match: 6. CDR3 loop: CASSPGTASNYGYTF. The CDR3 nucleotides read TGTGCCAGCAGCCCAGGGACAGCCTCTAACTATGGCTACACCTTC.

This clone has only a few counts. This chain connects TRBV5-1 to TRBJ2-1; 8 nucleotides match TRBD1. This CDR3 is built from 13 residues. V lost 6 bases to trimming and J lost 8 bases; unmatched junction nucleotides: 7. Germline loops: CDR1 SGHRS, CDR2 YFSETQ. DNA of the CDR3: TGCGCCAGCAAGGGGACAGGCTATGATGAGCAGTTCTTC. Amino acids: CASKGTGYDEQFF.

The V gene is TRBV29-1, the J gene TRBJ2-1, with 11 bases that match TRBD1. CDR1 SQVTM and CDR2 ANQGSEA come from the germline V gene. The CDR3 runs to 15 residues. J lost 9 bases, V lost 6 bases, and 13 bases had no gene match. DNA for the CDR3: TGCAGCGTGGGACTCCCGGGACAGGGGGACTCTGAGCAGTTCTTC. Protein: CSVGLPGQGDSEQFF.

This clone has a handful of counts. The V call is TRBV30, the J call TRBJ1-6; the D gene is possibly TRBD1 (6 bases). Trimming shortened V by 5 bases and J by 8 bases, and 19 bases separated the two germline ends. In germline, CDR1 is GTSNPN, CDR2 SVGIG (reference sequence). The CDR3 has 15 amino acids. The CDR3 bases are TGTGCCTGGGCAAGACAGGAAAGGTTTTATTCACCCCTCCACTTT. This encodes CAWARQERFYSPLHF.